This T cell receptor (beta chain) was sequenced in a study of CD4 T cells in relation to SARS-CoV-2 and coronaviruses. Study-level findings and limits: Memory recall responses, not primary responses primed in culture, are what the assay detects.

On this clone itself: Its target is unknown.

Cryopreserved PBMCs were CD4-enriched, then split into naive and memory cells. Naive or memory CD4+ cells were cultured 1:1 with T cell-depleted PBMCs plus CEF. The assay was immunoSEQ multiplex PCR, and TCRdb's table has in-frame clones only and misses some. The sample contains about 36,000 clones, over 60% of which appear only once. The sequencing sample was made of memory CD4+ T cells from PBMCs, cultured in vitro. The receptor comes from an adult with COVID-19.

CDR3 DNA sequence: TGTGCCAGCAGCTTATTTTCGGGAGGGAATGAAAAACTGTTTTTT. This gives the protein CASSLFSGGNEKLFF. J is TRBJ1-4 and V is TRBV7-9, with unresolved D. V gave up 2 bases and J gave up 5 bases, with 12 bases separating them. Germline CDR1 reads SEHNR; CDR2 reads FQNEAQ (reference sequence). The CDR3 is made up of 15 amino acids.